This note documents a single T cell receptor (beta chain) sequence. The antigen remains undetermined. Germline-derived CDR1 and CDR2 are SGHNT and YENEEA. Trimming at V came to 5 bases and at J to 10 bases, leaving 7 bases not matched to a gene. The CDR3 covers 15 residues. This specimen comes from a study of identical twins. Overall study findings and caveats: Because invariant MAIT and iNKT cells could be present, zero-insertion analyses could be partly confounded.

TCRdb independently ran MiXCR on the 5' RACE reads; one entry per CDR3 protein. The data hold 500,000 or so distinct CDR3 sequences, with approximately 15% observed a single time. This sample was shared with a second study, whose subject was yellow fever vaccine responses in identical twins.

Sequencing was carried out using CD4+ T cells sorted from blood. This chain uses TRBV11-3 with TRBJ2-3; 15 positions match TRBD2. The sequence came from a woman between 18 and 30 years old in good health. The chain's CDR3 is CASSQGLAGGRAQYF. The CDR3 DNA is TGTGCCAGCAGCCAGGGACTAGCGGGGGGCCGCGCGCAGTATTTT.